Described below is a single T cell receptor (beta chain) sequence and its context. Its antigen specificity is not known. Base qualities are not recorded, but no much larger clone differs from it by a single base. Measured from the cysteine to the phenylalanine, the CDR3 is 15 residues long. Only the CDR3 DNA is retained, 45 bases long and in frame from the first base. Trimming costs V 1 base and J 5 bases, and their ends lie 12 bases apart. The germline V gene (reference sequence) provides CDR1 SGHNT and CDR2 YYREEE. The library was obtained by the immunoSEQ multiplex PCR assay. TCRdb mirrors the immuneACCESS table, restricted to in-frame sequences. Some clones are absent from its copies; in checked studies, under half trace to an unresolved V gene, and the reason for the others is unknown. This sample holds some 51,000 clones; around 79% were observed only once. The ten most abundant clones make up about 2.2% of the sample.

These data are taken from a study of radiotherapy plus CTLA-4 blockade in lung cancer (dated by TCRdb to between 2018 and 2020). Looking at the study overall: Among the enrolled patients, 18% had an objective response, and around 31% reached disease control.

The investigation overall reported the following: After treatment with radiotherapy and ipilimumab, TCR clones that originated in tumors expanded in peripheral blood. Early dynamic changes in blood T cell clones, together with increased serum interferon-beta after radiation, were reported as the strongest predictors of response.

The study tested focal radiation therapy combined with CTLA-4 blockade (ipilimumab) in patients with chemo-refractory metastatic non-small-cell lung cancer. The sequences come from peripheral blood, collected from a patient treated with radiotherapy plus ipilimumab. The TCR sequence derives from a human donor with non-small cell lung cancer whose response to radiotherapy plus ipilimumab could not be evaluated. The chain joins TRBV5-4 to TRBJ1-4, with the D gene too uncertain to name. At the DNA level, the sequence is TGTGCCAGCAGCTTGATGGGCCACGGAAATGAAAAACTGTTTTTT. It specifies CASSLMGHGNEKLFF.